This paragraph reports one TCR beta chain. Its antigen is still unknown. Sequenced by immunoSEQ multiplex PCR; TCRdb stores in-frame clones only, minus some. Among tens of thousands of clones listed, approximately 80% were seen once. This specimen belongs to a study of OX40 agonist ivuxolimab in advanced cancers. In the study overall: Patients were dosed with the agonistic anti-OX40 (CD134) antibody ivuxolimab. Study-wide points: Blood T cells, both CD4+ and CD8+, expanded clonally by week 6 at 0.1 to 3.0 mg/kg.

CDR1 and CDR2 (germline): LNHNV, YYDKDF (reference sequence). The V end was cut by 1 base, the J end by 4 bases, with 16 bases between. This CDR3 has 16 residues. The chain couples TRBV15 to TRBJ2-5, with a possible D match to TRBD2 (6 bases). Sequenced material: CD4+ or CD8+ T cells sorted from blood, taken in a trial of the OX40 agonist ivuxolimab. This clonotype originated in an adult with an advanced solid tumor such as melanoma, head and neck, liver or kidney cancer. This CDR3 is CATSRAGVVGGETQYF. For the CDR3, the DNA is TGTGCCACCAGCAGAGCGGGGGTCGTGGGGGGAGAGACCCAGTACTTC.